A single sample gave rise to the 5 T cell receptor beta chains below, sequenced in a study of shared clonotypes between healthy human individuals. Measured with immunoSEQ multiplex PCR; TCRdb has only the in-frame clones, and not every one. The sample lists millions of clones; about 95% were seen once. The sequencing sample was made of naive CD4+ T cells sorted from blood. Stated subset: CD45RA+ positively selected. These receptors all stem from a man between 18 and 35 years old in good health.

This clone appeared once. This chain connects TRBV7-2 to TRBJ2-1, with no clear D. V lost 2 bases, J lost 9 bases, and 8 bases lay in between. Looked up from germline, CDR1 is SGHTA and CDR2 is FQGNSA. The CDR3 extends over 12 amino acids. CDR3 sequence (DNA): TGTGCCAGCAGCTTAACGAGGTTTGAGCAGTTCTTC. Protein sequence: CASSLTRFEQFF.

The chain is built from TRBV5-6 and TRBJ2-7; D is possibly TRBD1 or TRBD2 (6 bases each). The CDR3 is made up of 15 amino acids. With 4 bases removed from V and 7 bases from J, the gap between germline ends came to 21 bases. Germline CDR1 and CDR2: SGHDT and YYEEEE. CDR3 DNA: TGTGCCAGCAGCCCTGGACAAGTACGAGGGGGGGAGCAGTACTTC. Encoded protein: CASSPGQVRGGEQYF.

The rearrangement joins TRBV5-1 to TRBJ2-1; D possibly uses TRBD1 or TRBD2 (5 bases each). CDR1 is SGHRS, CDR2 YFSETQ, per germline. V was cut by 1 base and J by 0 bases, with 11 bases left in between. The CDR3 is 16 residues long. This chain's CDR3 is CASSLNEGPSYNEQFF. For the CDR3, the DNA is TGCGCCAGCAGCTTGAATGAGGGACCCTCCTACAATGAGCAGTTCTTC. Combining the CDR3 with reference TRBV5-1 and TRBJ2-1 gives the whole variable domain KAGVTQTPRYLIKTRGQQVTLSCSPISGHRSVSWYQQTPGQGLQFLFEYFSETQRNKGNFPGRFSGRQFSNSRSEMNVSTLELGDSALYLCASSLNEGPSYNEQFFGPGTRLTVL.

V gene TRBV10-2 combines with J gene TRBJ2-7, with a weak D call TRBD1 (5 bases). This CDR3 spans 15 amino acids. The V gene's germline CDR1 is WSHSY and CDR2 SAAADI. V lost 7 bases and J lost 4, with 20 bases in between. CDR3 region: CASKIRPGPTYEQYF. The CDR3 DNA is TGCGCCAGCAAAATTCGACCAGGGCCTACTTACGAGCAGTACTTC.

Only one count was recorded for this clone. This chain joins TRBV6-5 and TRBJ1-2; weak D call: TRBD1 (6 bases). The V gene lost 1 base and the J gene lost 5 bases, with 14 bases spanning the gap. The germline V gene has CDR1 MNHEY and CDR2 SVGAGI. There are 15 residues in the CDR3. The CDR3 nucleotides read TGTGCCAGCAGTTACTTGGGACAAGGCTCTTATGGCTACACCTTC. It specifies CASSYLGQGSYGYTF.